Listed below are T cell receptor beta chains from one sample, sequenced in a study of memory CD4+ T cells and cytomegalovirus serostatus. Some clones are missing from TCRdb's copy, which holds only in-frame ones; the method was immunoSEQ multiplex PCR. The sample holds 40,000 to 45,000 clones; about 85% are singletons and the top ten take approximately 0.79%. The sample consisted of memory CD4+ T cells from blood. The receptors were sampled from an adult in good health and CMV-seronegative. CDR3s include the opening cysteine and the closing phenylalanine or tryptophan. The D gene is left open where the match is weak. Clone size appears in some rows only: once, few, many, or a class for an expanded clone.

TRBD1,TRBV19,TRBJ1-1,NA,CASSTSGQGRAFF,TGTGCCAGTAGTACCTCCGGACAGGGTCGAGCTTTCTTT
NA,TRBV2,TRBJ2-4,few,CASEPTEAKNIQYF,TGTGCCAGCGAGCCAACGGAGGCCAAAAACATTCAGTACTTC
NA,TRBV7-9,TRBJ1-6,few,CASSPRGPDYNSPLHF,TGTGCCAGCAGCCCACGGGGGCCAGACTATAATTCACCCCTCCACTTT
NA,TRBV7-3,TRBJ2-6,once,CASSLTVGSGANVLTF,TGTGCCAGCAGCTTAACTGTGGGCTCTGGGGCCAACGTCCTGACTTTC
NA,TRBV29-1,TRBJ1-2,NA,CSVDRSEYGYTF,TGCAGCGTTGATCGTTCGGAGTATGGCTACACCTTC
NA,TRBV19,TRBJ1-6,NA,CASSIGWGASYNSPLHF,TGTGCCAGTAGTATAGGATGGGGGGCCTCCTATAATTCACCCCTCCACTTT
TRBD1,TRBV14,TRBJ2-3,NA,CASSQPTGASTDTQYF,TGTGCCAGCAGCCAACCGACAGGGGCAAGCACAGATACGCAGTATTTT
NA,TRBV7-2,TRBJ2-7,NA,CASSLERRALAEQYF,TGTGCCAGCAGCTTGGAGCGGCGGGCCCTCGCCGAGCAGTACTTC
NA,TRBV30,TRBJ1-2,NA,CAWRSAGRGYGYTF,TGTGCCTGGAGATCGGCCGGCAGGGGCTATGGCTACACCTTC
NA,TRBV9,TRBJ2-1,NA,CASSPRQTTYNEQFF,TGTGCCAGCAGCCCCCGACAGACGACCTACAATGAGCAGTTCTTC
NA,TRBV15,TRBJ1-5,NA,CATSTDNQPQHF,TGTGCCACCAGCACTGACAATCAGCCCCAGCATTTT
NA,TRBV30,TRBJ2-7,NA,CAWTRGTATYEQYF,TGTGCCTGGACCCGCGGGACAGCAACCTACGAGCAGTACTTC
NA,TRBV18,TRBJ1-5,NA,CASSDTSDQPQHF,TGTGCCAGCTCCGACACCTCCGATCAGCCCCAGCATTTT
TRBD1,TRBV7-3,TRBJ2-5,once,CASSPGTGETQYF,TGTGCCAGCAGCCCCGGGACAGGGGAGACCCAGTACTTC
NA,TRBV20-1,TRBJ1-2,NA,CSAGGDYGYTF,TGCAGTGCAGGGGGTGACTATGGCTACACCTTC
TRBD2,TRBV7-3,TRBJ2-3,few,CASSRNSGSRTDTQYF,TGTGCCAGCAGCAGAAATAGCGGGAGCCGCACAGATACGCAGTATTTT
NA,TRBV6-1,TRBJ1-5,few,CASKKGGGNQPQHF,TGTGCCAGCAAGAAGGGAGGCGGCAATCAGCCCCAGCATTTT